This T cell receptor (beta chain) originates from a study of radiation and T cells in renal cell carcinoma. Study-wide points: Baseline intratumoral clonotype presence is unknown without pretreatment biopsies.

From germline, CDR1 is SGHTA and CDR2 FQGNSA. The CDR3 spans 13 residues. Trimming pared 5 bases from V and 7 bases from J, leaving 14 bases between. Assay: immunoSEQ multiplex PCR; the TCRdb copy retains only in-frame clones and omits some. There are about 76,000 clones in the sample; around 89% occur only once, and about 6% lies in the top ten. Regarding this clone: Its antigen is as yet unknown.

Time point defined: blood 4 weeks post-SBRT, at nephrectomy. The treatment: 15 Gy SBRT to primary tumor, nephrectomy 4 weeks later. Nephrectomy followed 15 Gy stereotactic body radiation by 4 weeks. After SBRT, blood was collected at 2 and 4 weeks, plus baseline. This renal cell carcinoma was of the clear cell type. The chain links TRBV7-2 to TRBJ2-5, with D tentatively TRBD1 or TRBD2 (5 bases each). The sample was blood, taken from a patient whose treatment included radiotherapy and nephrectomy. This TCR derives from a woman aged 70-85 years with renal cell carcinoma. For the CDR3, the DNA is TGTGCCAGCAGCCGCGGACTGAGGGGGACCCAGTACTTC. The encoded protein is CASSRGLRGTQYF.